This record looks at one T cell receptor beta chain sequence and its context. TCRdb keeps only in-frame clones here, not all; method: immunoSEQ multiplex PCR. The sample has 40,000 to 55,000 clones, 85% to 95% seen once. The sample belongs to a study of T cell changes during pregnancy in multiple sclerosis. Germline assignment: CDR1 SGDLS and CDR2 YYNGEE. This CDR3 is 16 amino acids long. The ends lost 0 bases at V and 0 bases at J; junction bases unmatched: 2. This chain links TRBV9 with TRBJ2-7; 11 bases are shared with TRBD2. The starting material was CD4+ T cells from peripheral blood mononuclear cells, obtained in the third trimester of pregnancy. The TCR sequence derives from a female donor with multiple sclerosis, enrolled in a pregnancy study. The CDR3, as DNA: TGTGCCAGCAGCGTAGGACTAGCGGGGAACTCCTACGAGCAGTACTTC. It specifies CASSVGLAGNSYEQYF.